This TCR beta chain emerged from a study of T cell repertoires in cytomegalovirus infection. As regards this clonotype: The target antigen is unknown.

TCRdb itself ran the reads through MiXCR, one entry per CDR3 protein. Counted here are roughly 860,000 distinct CDR3 sequences, over 25% occurring once; the ten biggest clones make up 9.5% to 15%. General study findings and limits: In two of eight donors, the top clonotype was HLA-C-restricted CMV-specific.

The CDR3 runs to 14 residues. V lost 4 bases to trimming and J lost 5 bases; unmatched junction nucleotides: 4. Sequenced here: cultured CD8+ T cells from PBMCs, sampled from culture after CMV antigen stimulation. The chain has TRBV12-3 or TRBV12-4 and TRBJ2-5; 10 bases fit TRBD1. The source is a human donor in good health (CMV status not recorded). Some clones in this sample may be carry-over from other donors' samples. CDR3 loop: CASSSTGGEETQYF. In DNA, the CDR3 is TGTGCCAGCAGTTCGACAGGGGGCGAGGAGACCCAGTACTTC.